The sample holds one count of the clone carrying this T cell receptor (beta chain). Its antigen is still unknown. Germline CDR1 SSHAT, CDR2 FNYEAQ (reference sequence). The CDR3 sequence is 14 residues long. The V end lost 5 bases, the J end lost 6 bases, and 15 bases lay between the germline ends. The source of the sample is a study of T cell clonotyping in hematopoietic cell transplantation. Study results and limitations: At the given depth, recipient repertoires were over 95% de novo clonotypes. CD4 and CD8 repertoire contributions could not be separated without sorting.

The method was immunoSEQ multiplex PCR; TCRdb's version includes in-frame clones alone and lacks a portion of them. The top ten clones hold roughly 1.5% of a sample with 28,000 or so clones, more than 90% of them seen once. Sequenced input: peripheral blood mononuclear cells. The sequence was obtained from a man aged 50-60 years in good health. Some clones in this sample may be carry-over from other donors' samples. The V and J genes are TRBV7-7 and TRBJ2-3; D possibly matches TRBD1 or TRBD2 (6 bases each). CDR3 nucleotide sequence: TGTGCCAGCAGCGCCACGGGGGCGGCGGATACGCAGTATTTT. Its translation is CASSATGAADTQYF. Using reference TRBV7-7 and TRBJ2-3 for the parts outside the CDR3, the full variable domain is GAGVSQSPRYKVTKRGQDVTLRCDPISSHATLYWYQQALGQGPEFLTYFNYEAQPDKSGLPSDRFSAERPEGSISTLTIQRTEQRDSAMYRCASSATGAADTQYFGPGTRLTVL.